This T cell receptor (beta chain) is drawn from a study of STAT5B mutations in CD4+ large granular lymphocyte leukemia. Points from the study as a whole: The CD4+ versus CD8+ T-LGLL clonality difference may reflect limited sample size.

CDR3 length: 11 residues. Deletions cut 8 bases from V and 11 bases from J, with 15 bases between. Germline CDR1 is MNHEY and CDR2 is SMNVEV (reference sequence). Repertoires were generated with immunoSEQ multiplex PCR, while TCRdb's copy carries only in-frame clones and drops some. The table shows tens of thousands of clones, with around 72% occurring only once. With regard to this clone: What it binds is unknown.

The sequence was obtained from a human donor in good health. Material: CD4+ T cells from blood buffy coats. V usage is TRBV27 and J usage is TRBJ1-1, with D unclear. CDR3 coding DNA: TGTGCCAGCCGCGGGCCTCAGGAGGCTTTCTTT. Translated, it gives CASRGPQEAFF.